These 14 T cell receptor beta chains were all obtained from the same sample, sequenced in a study of blood T cell repertoires in COVID-19. Data came from immunoSEQ multiplex PCR; TCRdb stores just in-frame clones and leaves some out. Of some 260,000 clones listed, around 89% are singletons. Material for sequencing was peripheral blood. Source of these receptors: a woman between 25 and 40 years old with COVID-19, enrolled during active disease.

This clone was recorded only once. The genes are TRBV19 and TRBJ2-3, with 8 bases lining up with TRBD2. V shed 3 bases, J shed 2 bases, and the junction held 7 bases outside the gene matches. This CDR3 has 16 residues. CDR1 and CDR2 (germline): LNHDA, SQIVND (reference sequence). CDR3 sequence (DNA): TGTGCCAGTAGTATCACTAGCGGAGCCTCCACAGATACGCAGTATTTT. It yields the protein CASSITSGASTDTQYF.

This clone was observed a single time. The V call is TRBV5-3, the J call TRBJ2-2, with a possible D match to TRBD1 (6 bases). TRBV5-3 is an ORF for which the function is uncertain. This CDR3 has 15 residues. V lost 0 bases, J lost 5 bases, and 11 bases lay in between. The CDR3 reads CARSLGGPGTGELFF. Written as DNA, the CDR3 is TGTGCCAGAAGCTTGGGGGGGCCAGGAACCGGGGAGCTGTTTTTT.

This clone was picked up a small number of times. In nucleotides, the CDR3 is TGTGCCAGCAGTGCCTCCGGGACAGGGAGTTCTGGGGCCAACGTCCTGACTTTC. It yields the protein CASSASGTGSSGANVLTF. The chain uses TRBV6-2 or TRBV6-3 and TRBJ2-6; 9 bases are shared with TRBD1. With 5 bases clipped from V and 1 base from J, the junction kept 9 bases outside the gene matches. Per the germline V gene, CDR1 is MNHEY and CDR2 is SVGEGT. The CDR3 contains 18 residues.

The rearrangement joins TRBV15 to TRBJ1-1; D not certain. This CDR3 spans 13 amino acids. Germline V gene sequence: CDR1 LNHNV, CDR2 YYDKDF (reference sequence). Trimming shortened V by 3 bases and J by 5 bases, and 10 bases separated the two germline ends. CDR3 amino acids: CATSSPRGTEAFF. The CDR3 DNA reads TGTGCCACCAGCAGTCCCCGGGGTACTGAAGCTTTCTTT.

This clone was seen only once. The J gene is TRBJ1-1, the V gene TRBV11-3; TRBD1 matches at 7 bases. The CDR3 extends over 13 amino acids. The germline V gene encodes CDR1 SGHNT and CDR2 YENEEA. V dropped 0 bases and J dropped 8; count of bases not matched to a gene: 3. The CDR3 region has the DNA TGTGCCAGCAGCTTAGACAAGGACAGGGAAGCTTTCTTT. Protein sequence: CASSLDKDREAFF.

The chain has TRBV2 and TRBJ2-1; TRBD1 matches at 9 bases. The V gene's germline CDR1 is SNHLY and CDR2 FYNNEI. Trimming cost V 1 base and J 3 bases; bases outside gene matches: 1. The CDR3 is made up of 15 amino acids. The CDR3 DNA reads TGTGCCAGCAGTGAAGAGACAGGGGGCTACAATGAGCAGTTCTTC. Residues: CASSEETGGYNEQFF.

The CDR3 region has the DNA TGTGCCAGCAGTCGGGGAGGGATGAATGGCTACACCTTC. Amino acid sequence: CASSRGGMNGYTF. The chain links TRBV6-5 to TRBJ1-2; no clear D. Germline V gives CDR1 MNHEY, CDR2 SVGAGI. V was pared by 5 bases and J by 6 bases, with 13 bases between. This CDR3 has 13 amino acids.

This chain connects TRBV30 to TRBJ2-5; 10 bases are a match to TRBD2. The CDR3 is 18 amino acids. V trimming: 3 bases; J trimming: 5 bases; junction bases outside the gene matches: 18. In germline, CDR1 is GTSNPN, CDR2 SVGIG (reference sequence). The CDR3 reads CAWRTYSGRPVGGETQYF. CDR3 in DNA: TGTGCCTGGAGGACATATAGCGGGAGGCCCGTGGGTGGCGAGACCCAGTACTTC.

V is TRBV12-3 or TRBV12-4 and J is TRBJ2-1; D unclear. This CDR3 is built from 12 residues. Trimming left V 3 bases short and J 6 bases short, with 6 bases between. This CDR3 reads CASSFYPNEQFF. CDR3 coding DNA: TGTGCCAGCAGTTTTTATCCCAATGAGCAGTTCTTC.

The chain joins TRBV21-1 to TRBJ2-5; TRBD1, the table's D call, lacks a check against the DNA. TRBV21-1 is noted as a pseudogene. The CDR3 covers 15 residues. Written as DNA, the CDR3 is TGTGCCGCCCGGGACAAAGAAGACGGGCAAGAGACCCAGTACTTC. Translated, it gives CAARDKEDGQETQYF.

The V and J genes are TRBV5-6 and TRBJ2-2; weak D call: TRBD1 (6 bases). The V and J ends lost 3 bases and 1 base respectively, with 10 bases between them. The CDR3 runs to 15 residues. Per germline, CDR1 SGHDT and CDR2 YYEEEE. The CDR3 region has the DNA TGTGCCAGCAGCTACCCGGGACAGAACACCGGGGAGCTGTTTTTT. It yields the protein CASSYPGQNTGELFF.

V usage is TRBV5-6 and J usage is TRBJ1-5; 9 bases match TRBD1. The CDR3 is 18 residues long. Germline V gene sequence: CDR1 SGHDT, CDR2 YYEEEE. The trim removed 2 bases at V and 4 bases at J, leaving 13 bases unmatched. CDR3 sequence (DNA): TGTGCCAGCAGCTTACGGGACAGGGAGTGGGGTAGGAATCAGCCCCAGCATTTT. As protein: CASSLRDREWGRNQPQHF.

The chain uses TRBV10-3 and TRBJ2-1; 9 bases fit TRBD1. Germline values: CDR1 ENHRY, CDR2 SYGVKD. The CDR3 sequence is 15 residues long. Trimming cost V 6 bases and J 3 bases; bases outside gene matches: 6. The DNA of the CDR3 is TGTGCCATCAGACCCACAGGGGGCGTCTACAATGAGCAGTTCTTC. The encoded protein is CAIRPTGGVYNEQFF.

On this clone: Its ends do not fully match the called genes, so a read error is possible. The chain couples TRBV28 to TRBJ2-1; 7 positions match TRBD2. The germline V gene encodes CDR1 MDHEN and CDR2 SYDVKM. The CDR3 contains 16 residues. The CDR3 region is CASSLLTGGSYNEQFF. For the CDR3, the DNA is TGTGCCAGCAGCTTATTGACGGGAGGTTCCTACAATGAGCAGTTCTTC.